This TCR beta chain was sequenced during a study of T-cell reconstitution after alpha-beta-depleted transplantation in children. Study conclusions and caveats: A year had passed since transplant, and T-cell counts and diversity by then came mostly from newly produced T cells. Reportedly, roughly two months post-transplant, alpha-beta T cells arose from several hundred expanded graft clones. Surviving recipient cells, namely T cells and thymic progenitors, were the source of high day-60 TCRbeta diversity in some patients.

Unique molecular identifiers were incorporated during preparation of the TCRbeta library. One entry per CDR3 protein, called by TCRdb with MiXCR from the PCR reads. Of approximately 500,000 distinct CDR3 sequences listed, about 10% were seen once; the top ten hold 2% to 2.5%. V was trimmed by 1 base and J by 5 bases, leaving 8 bases between them. Germline CDR1 LNHNV, CDR2 YYDKDF (reference sequence). The CDR3 is 13 residues long. In regard to this clonotype: Its antigen is currently unknown.

This clonotype originated in a child aged 2 to 15 with inherited bone marrow failure, due to receive a stem cell transplant. This material consisted of PBMCs, taken before TCRalphabeta/CD19-depleted stem cell transplant. V is TRBV15 and J is TRBJ2-5; no firm D call. The CDR3 is CATSRVATETQYF. The CDR3 region has the DNA TGTGCCACCAGCAGAGTCGCGACCGAGACCCAGTACTTC.